What follows are 18 T cell receptor beta chains derived from one specimen sequenced in a study of cytomegalovirus exposure and HLA in healthy donors. PCR was performed using 60 Vbeta and 13 Jbeta primers. Clones were read by immunoSEQ multiplex PCR, and TCRdb kept only the in-frame ones, dropping some. The sample contains roughly 120,000 clones, just over 15% of which appear only once. Sequenced input: PBMCs. The receptors come from a woman aged 18 to 35 in good health and CMV-seronegative.

This clone has only a few counts. The rearrangement joins TRBV29-1 to TRBJ2-7; 7 bases map to TRBD2. V shed 7 bases, J shed 2 bases, and the junction held 8 bases outside the gene matches. Germline CDR1 and CDR2: SQVTM and ANQGSEA. This CDR3 has 13 amino acids. The CDR3, as DNA: TGCAGCGCCGGCGGCGGGGGACCCTACGAGCAGTACTTC. Encoded protein: CSAGGGGPYEQYF.

In this sample, this clone turned up a few times. This chain joins TRBV5-4 and TRBJ2-2; 7 nucleotides match TRBD2. This CDR3 has 16 amino acids. Trimming at V came to 0 bases and at J to 0 bases, leaving 2 bases not matched to a gene. From germline, CDR1 is SGHNT and CDR2 YYREEE (reference sequence). The CDR3 DNA is TGTGCCAGCAGCTTGGGCCGGGGGGCGAACACCGGGGAGCTGTTTTTT. This gives the protein CASSLGRGANTGELFF. Full variable domain (remainder filled in from reference TRBV5-4 and TRBJ2-2): ETGVTQSPTHLIKTRGQQVTLRCSSQSGHNTVSWYQQALGQGPQFIFQYYREEENGRGNFPPRFSGLQFPNYSSELNVNALELDDSALYLCASSLGRGANTGELFFGEGSRLTVL.

The rearrangement uses TRBV6-1 and TRBJ2-7; 8 bases are a match to TRBD2. The CDR3 has 14 amino acids. In germline, CDR1 is MNHNS, CDR2 SASEGT. V was clipped by 8 bases and J by 0 bases; unmatched bases: 6. The CDR3 nucleotides read TGTGCCAGCGGCCCGGGGGGGAGCTCCTACGAGCAGTACTTC. Translating gives CASGPGGSSYEQYF.

V usage is TRBV5-1 and J usage is TRBJ2-7; D not resolved. Trimming shortened V by 3 bases and J by 5 bases, and 12 bases separated the two germline ends. The CDR3 is made up of 13 amino acids. From germline, CDR1 is SGHRS and CDR2 YFSETQ. The CDR3 sequence is CASSYTPFDEQYF. The CDR3 DNA reads TGCGCCAGCAGCTACACCCCCTTTGACGAGCAGTACTTC.

This clone showed up just a few times. The chain is built from TRBV10-3 and TRBJ1-2; 7 bases map to TRBD1. V was clipped by 6 bases and J by 2 bases; unmatched bases: 9. Per the germline V gene, CDR1 is ENHRY and CDR2 is SYGVKD. The CDR3 is 15 residues long. As DNA, the CDR3 is TGTGCCATCAGAGCCGGGACAGATGGGAACTATGGCTACACCTTC. This codes for CAIRAGTDGNYGYTF.

There are a few counts of this clone. The chain combines TRBV30 with TRBJ2-2, with D possibly TRBD2 on 5 matching bases. Germline V CDR1 and CDR2: GTSNPN, SVGIG (reference sequence). The germline V and J ends were trimmed by 8 bases and 5 bases, with 9 bases remaining between them. This CDR3 is built from 11 residues. This CDR3 is CAGGWTGELFF. The CDR3 DNA is TGTGCCGGCGGGTGGACCGGGGAGCTGTTTTTT.

This clone was found a few times. The J gene is TRBJ2-3, the V gene TRBV9; 7 nucleotides align to TRBD1. Germline assignment: CDR1 SGDLS and CDR2 YYNGEE. J gave up 4 bases and V 4 bases, and 6 bases lay outside the gene matches. The CDR3 has 14 amino acids. The chain's CDR3 is CASSLGQLPDTQYF. CDR3 DNA: TGTGCCAGCAGCCTGGGACAGCTCCCAGATACGCAGTATTTT.

The chain combines TRBV18 with TRBJ1-1, with D unresolved. Between the trimmed V and J ends, which lost 2 bases and 2 bases, there was a span of 6 bases. Germline CDR1 and CDR2: KGHSH and LQKENI. This CDR3 region has 13 residues. This CDR3 reads CASSPSYNTEAFF. CDR3 sequence (DNA): TGTGCCAGCTCACCAAGCTATAACACTGAAGCTTTCTTT.

The chain carries TRBV10-3 and TRBJ1-2; D call uncertain. The CDR3 is 14 residues long. Germline loops: CDR1 ENHRY, CDR2 SYGVKD. V dropped 1 base and J dropped 7 bases, with 13 bases sitting between them. For the CDR3, the DNA is TGTGCCATCAGTGAGTTCCCAGGTCGAGCTGGCTACACCTTC. Residues: CAISEFPGRAGYTF.

This chain links TRBV7-9 with TRBJ2-7, with TRBD2 identical over 13 bases. The CDR3 is 16 amino acids. V gave up 4 bases and J gave up 2 bases; unmatched junction bases: 5. CDR1 SEHNR and CDR2 FQNEAQ come from the germline V gene (reference sequence). CDR3 protein: CASSSTTSGGAYEQYF. The CDR3 region has the DNA TGTGCCAGCAGCTCTACAACTAGCGGGGGGGCCTACGAGCAGTACTTC.

This sequence joins TRBV10-3 and TRBJ1-3, with 8 bases aligning to TRBD1. Germline CDR1 reads ENHRY; CDR2 reads SYGVKD. The CDR3 contains 13 residues. J was trimmed by 4 bases and V by 9 bases; bases with no gene match: 5. The CDR3 is CAIQGARGNTIYF. The CDR3 bases are TGTGCCATTCAGGGGGCTCGAGGAAACACCATATATTTT.

In its sample, this clone was seen a few times. The CDR3 nucleotides are TGTGCCAGCAAAAGGCTAGCGCTCTACAATGAGCAGTTCTTC. It yields the protein CASKRLALYNEQFF. V and J are TRBV28 and TRBJ2-1, with D perhaps TRBD2 (6 bases). CDR1 and CDR2 (germline): MDHEN, SYDVKM. This CDR3 has 14 residues. V was cut by 7 bases and J by 3 bases, with 13 bases left in between.

The chain carries TRBV4-2 and TRBJ1-3; TRBD1 is a possible D gene (5 bases). In germline, CDR1 is LGHNA, CDR2 YNFKEQ. The CDR3 consists of 13 residues. V was shortened by 4 bases and J by 7 bases, with 11 bases between the two germline ends. CDR3 protein: CASSPGLGNTIYF. The CDR3 DNA reads as TGTGCCAGCAGCCCGGGACTCGGGAACACCATATATTTT.

This clone has a handful of counts. The chain uses TRBV5-1 and TRBJ1-1, with 8 bases aligning to TRBD1. Trimming took 0 bases from V and 1 from J; bases not matched to a gene: 2. The CDR3 is 15 amino acids. Germline lookup yields CDR1 SGHRS and CDR2 YFSETQ. CDR3 bases: TGCGCCAGCAGCTTGGCTGGGACAGGGAACACTGAAGCTTTCTTT. It specifies CASSLAGTGNTEAFF.

The chain recombines TRBV28 with TRBJ1-5, with 9 positions matching TRBD1. This CDR3 spans 15 amino acids. Trimming cost V 5 bases and J 5 bases; bases outside gene matches: 7. Germline CDR1 MDHEN, CDR2 SYDVKM. CDR3 coding DNA: TGTGCCAGCAGTCTCGGGGACAGGGAATATCAGCCCCAGCATTTT. Encoded protein: CASSLGDREYQPQHF.

This clone was detected once. This CDR3 is missing its conserved last phenylalanine or tryptophan, likely due to a read error. The chain has TRBV6-5 and TRBJ1-1; D perhaps matches TRBD1 (5 bases). Germline loops: CDR1 MNHEY, CDR2 SVGAGI. The CDR3 has 15 amino acids. With 6 bases removed from V and 7 bases from J, the gap between germline ends came to 21 bases. The CDR3, as DNA: TGTGCCAGCAGCAAGGACCCCACAGGAATGGGTGAAGCTTTCGTT. The encoded protein is CASSKDPTGMGEAFV.

In the case of this clone: This sample includes further DNA sequences coding for the same CDR3. The chain joins TRBV29-1 to TRBJ2-5; TRBD1 matches 9 bases. This CDR3 comprises 13 residues. Germline V lookup: CDR1 SQVTM, CDR2 ANQGSEA. With 7 bases clipped from V and 5 bases from J, the junction kept 8 bases outside the gene matches. The CDR3: CSAGQGPGETQYF. The CDR3 coding sequence is TGCAGCGCGGGACAGGGACCGGGGGAGACCCAGTACTTC.

This clone was recorded a few times. The chain is built from TRBV7-8 and TRBJ1-5, with D possibly being TRBD1 (6 bases). The CDR3 length is 15 residues. Between the trimmed V and J ends, which lost 1 base and 0 bases, there was a span of 7 bases. The V gene's germline CDR1 is SGHVS and CDR2 FQNEAQ. The chain's CDR3 is CASSLEGDSNQPQHF. The CDR3 DNA follows: TGTGCCAGCAGCTTAGAGGGGGATAGCAATCAGCCCCAGCATTTT. Complete variable domain (other parts from reference TRBV7-8 and TRBJ1-5): GAGVSQSPRYKVAKRGQDVALRCDPISGHVSLFWYQQALGQGPEFLTYFQNEAQLDKSGLPSDRFFAERPEGSVSTLKIQRTQQEDSAVYLCASSLEGDSNQPQHFGDGTRLSIL.